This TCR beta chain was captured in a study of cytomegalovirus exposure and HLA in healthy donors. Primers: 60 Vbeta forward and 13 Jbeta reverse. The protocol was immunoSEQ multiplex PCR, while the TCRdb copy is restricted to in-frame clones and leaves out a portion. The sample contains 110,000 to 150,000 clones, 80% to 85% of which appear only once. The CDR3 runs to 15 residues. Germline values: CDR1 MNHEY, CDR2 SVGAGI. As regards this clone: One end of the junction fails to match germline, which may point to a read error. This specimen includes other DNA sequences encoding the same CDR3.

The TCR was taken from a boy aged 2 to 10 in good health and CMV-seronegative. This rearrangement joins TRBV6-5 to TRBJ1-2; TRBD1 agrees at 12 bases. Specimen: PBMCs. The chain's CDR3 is CASSLGTGGYYGYTF. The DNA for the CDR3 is TGTGCCAGCAGTTTAGGGACAGGGGGCTACTATGGCTACACCTTT.